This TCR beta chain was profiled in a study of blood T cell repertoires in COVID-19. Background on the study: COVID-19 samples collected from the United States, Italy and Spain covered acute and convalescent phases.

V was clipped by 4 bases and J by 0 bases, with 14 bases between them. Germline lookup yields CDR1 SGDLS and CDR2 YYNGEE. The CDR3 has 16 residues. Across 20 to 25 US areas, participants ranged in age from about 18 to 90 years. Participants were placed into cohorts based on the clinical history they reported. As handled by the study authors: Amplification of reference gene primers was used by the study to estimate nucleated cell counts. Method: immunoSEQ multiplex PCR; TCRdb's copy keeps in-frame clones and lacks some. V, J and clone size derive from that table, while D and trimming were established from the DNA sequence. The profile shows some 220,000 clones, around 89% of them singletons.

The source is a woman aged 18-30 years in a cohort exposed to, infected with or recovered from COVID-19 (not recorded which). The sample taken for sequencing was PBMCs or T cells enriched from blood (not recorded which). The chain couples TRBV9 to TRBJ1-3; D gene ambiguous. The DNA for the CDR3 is TGTGCCAGCAGCCCCCGGGGAGAGACCTCTGGAAACACCATATATTTT. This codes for CASSPRGETSGNTIYF.